The TCR beta chain described here comes from a study of vaccination and CD4 T cells after COVID-19. The wider study: Recovered patients in the cohort numbered six men and four women, two of them Hispanic. Study conclusions and caveats: The median count of SARS-CoV-2-reactive clonotypes rose from about 22 to 38, not significantly.

Once obtained from cultured CD4+ T cells, the DNA was sequenced using the Oncomine TCR Beta short-read assay. One entry per CDR3 protein results from TCRdb running MiXCR on the PCR reads. The repertoire has fewer than 6,500 distinct CDR3 sequences, about 50% of them found once; the top ten carry 22%. Comments on this clonotype: Its specificity is not known.

Treatment in this sample: approximately 11-day PBMC culture with coronavirus spike peptide pools or control peptides (ViraFEST assay). TCR sequencing followed the expansion of antigen-specific T cells with peptide pools in ViraFEST. The V end lost 6 bases, the J end lost 3 bases, and 10 bases lay between the germline ends. Germline V gene lookup returns CDR1 KGHDR and CDR2 SFDVKD. The CDR3 consists of 14 residues. The V call is TRBV24-1, the J call TRBJ2-2; maybe TRBD2 (5 bases). This receptor was identified in a human donor who had recovered from COVID-19. The sample taken for sequencing was CD4+ T cells from blood, cultured in vitro. For the CDR3, the DNA is TGTGCCACCAGTTTTACTAGTGACACCGGGGAGCTGTTTTTT. This encodes CATSFTSDTGELFF.